The T cell receptor (beta chain) described here comes from a study of cytomegalovirus exposure and HLA in healthy donors. This clone has only a few counts. V gave up 5 bases and J gave up 4 bases; unmatched junction bases: 4. The germline V gene encodes CDR1 MDHEN and CDR2 SYDVKM. CDR3 length: 14 amino acids. Use of 60 Vbeta and 13 Jbeta primers characterized the PCR. Sequenced by immunoSEQ multiplex PCR; TCRdb stores in-frame clones only, minus some. In the table there are about 160,000 clones, about 72% of which are singletons. The rearrangement uses TRBV28 and TRBJ1-2, with 10 bases fitting TRBD1. The source material was PBMCs. The clonotype originates from a man in his forties or fifties in good health and CMV-seropositive. The CDR3 is CASSDRGLVYGYTF. CDR3 DNA sequence: TGTGCCAGCAGTGACAGGGGGCTTGTCTATGGCTACACCTTC.